The 30 T cell receptor beta chains reported below all come from one sample, sequenced in a study of T cells after yellow fever vaccination. TCRdb processed the 5' RACE reads anew with MiXCR; each CDR3 protein has one entry. Among around 68,000 distinct CDR3 sequences listed, about 7.2% were seen once. The sequencing used CD8+ T cells sorted from PBMCs, collected more than 8 days after the first yellow fever vaccination. Receptor source: a man aged 18-30 years who received the YFV17D yellow fever vaccine.

This clonotype was seen repeatedly, ten times or more. This chain joins TRBV12-3 or TRBV12-4 and TRBJ1-2; 9 positions match TRBD1. V lost 3 bases, J lost 8 bases, and 10 bases stayed unmatched. This CDR3 is 15 amino acids long. CDR3 sequence: CASSFAGTGRGGYTF. In DNA, the CDR3 is TGTGCCAGCAGTTTCGCCGGGACAGGGCGTGGCGGCTACACCTTC.

The sample holds many counts of this clonotype. The chain uses TRBV12-3 or TRBV12-4 and TRBJ2-3; D is unclear. V was cut by 8 bases and J by 2 bases, with 5 bases left in between. The CDR3 totals 11 residues. This CDR3 reads CASLATDTQYF. As DNA, the CDR3 is TGTGCCAGCCTCGCCACAGATACGCAGTATTTT.

This clonotype was counted many times. The chain carries TRBV7-6 and TRBJ2-1, with 9 positions matching TRBD2. The CDR3 covers 16 residues. The V gene's germline CDR1 is SGHVS and CDR2 FNYEAQ. The J segment lost 3 bases and the V segment lost 3 bases, leaving 6 bases of the junction unmatched. CDR3 residues: CASSFTIAGDYNEQFF. CDR3 in DNA: TGTGCCAGCAGCTTTACGATAGCGGGGGACTACAATGAGCAGTTCTTC. Supplemented by reference TRBV7-6 and TRBJ2-1, the full variable domain reads GAGVSQSPRYKVTKRGQDVALRCDPISGHVSLYWYRQALGQGPEFLTYFNYEAQQDKSGLPNDRFSAERPEGSISTLTIQRTEQRDSAMYRCASSFTIAGDYNEQFFGPGTRLTVL.

The V and J genes are TRBV5-1 and TRBJ2-3; 15 nucleotides match TRBD2. The CDR3 consists of 19 residues. The ends lost 3 bases at V and 2 bases at J; junction bases unmatched: 10. Germline V CDR1 and CDR2: SGHRS, YFSETQ. CDR3 bases: TGCGCCAGCAGCTGCCCTCCGGGACTAGCGGGGGGAAACACAGATACGCAGTATTTT. Its translation is CASSCPPGLAGGNTDTQYF.

This clonotype was seen at least ten times. The chain combines TRBV15 with TRBJ1-2, with TRBD1 matching over 9 bases. Germline trimming cut 5 bases from V and 5 bases from J; bases unmatched to any gene: 6. This CDR3 has 14 amino acids. The germline V gene encodes CDR1 LNHNV and CDR2 YYDKDF (reference sequence). The CDR3, as DNA: TGTGCCACCAGCGGGGGACAGGGTAATTATGGCTACACCTTC. Amino acids: CATSGGQGNYGYTF.

This clonotype came up many times. The chain joins TRBV5-5 to TRBJ1-4; possible D gene TRBD1, 5 bases. The CDR3 extends over 16 amino acids. Trimming removed 6 bases at V and 0 bases at J, with 15 bases between. CDR1 is SGHKS, CDR2 YYEKEE, per germline (reference sequence). The DNA for the CDR3 is TGTGCCAGCATCTCGACAGTCATAACAACTAATGAAAAACTGTTTTTT. Its translation: CASISTVITTNEKLFF. Full variable domain (rest looked up from reference TRBV5-5 and TRBJ1-4): DAGVTQSPTHLIKTRGQQVTLRCSPISGHKSVSWYQQVLGQGPQFIFQYYEKEERGRGNFPDRFSARQFPNYSSELNVNALLLGDSALYLCASISTVITTNEKLFFGSGTQLSVL.

This clonotype was observed a handful of times. This chain uses TRBV5-1 with TRBJ2-5, with D perhaps TRBD2 (5 bases). This CDR3 is built from 11 residues. The V and J ends lost 4 bases and 9 bases respectively, with 10 bases between them. Germline assignment: CDR1 SGHRS and CDR2 YFSETQ. Written as DNA, the CDR3 is TGCGCCAGCAGCCCCGAGGAGGCCCAGTACTTC. Its protein is CASSPEEAQYF.

This clonotype was observed many times. The genes are TRBV10-1 and TRBJ2-7; maybe TRBD1 (6 bases). CDR1 and CDR2 (germline): WNHNN, SYGVQD (reference sequence). Trimming removed 6 bases at V and 1 base at J, with 13 bases between. The CDR3 runs 14 residues. CDR3: CASSNYGQSYEQYF. The CDR3 DNA follows: TGCGCCAGCAGCAATTACGGACAGTCCTACGAGCAGTACTTC.

This clonotype occurred a few times. The V gene is TRBV12-2, the J gene TRBJ2-7; the table's D call of TRBD1 was not tested on the DNA. TRBV12-2 is a recognized pseudogene. CDR3 length: 16 amino acids. The CDR3 bases are TGTGCAAGTCGCTCGGCGACCCGAGGTGTCTCCTACGAGCAGTACGTC. It is translated as CASRSATRGVSYEQYV.

This clonotype was observed a handful of times. V is TRBV7-2 and J is TRBJ2-7; TRBD2 agrees at 8 bases. Trimming took 2 bases from V and 6 from J; bases not matched to a gene: 6. The germline gives CDR1 SGHTA, CDR2 FQGNSA. The CDR3 covers 14 residues. CDR3 region: CASSLFSGGGEQYV. The CDR3 nucleotides read TGTGCCAGCAGCTTATTCTCGGGGGGGGGCGAGCAGTACGTC.

This clonotype was detected ten times or more. The V and J genes are TRBV20-1 and TRBJ2-7; D is possibly TRBD2 (5 bases). V shed 5 bases and J shed 2 bases, with 16 bases lying between them. Germline V gene data show CDR1 as DFQATT and CDR2 as SNEGSKA (reference sequence). This CDR3 region has 14 residues. The CDR3 loop is CSAPDRENPYEQYF. CDR3 nucleotide sequence: TGCAGTGCTCCGGACCGGGAAAATCCCTACGAGCAGTACTTC.

CDR3 DNA: TGTGCCAGCAGCTTAAAACTAGCGGGTTACCAAGAGACCCAGTACTTC. This translates into CASSLKLAGYQETQYF. The chain combines TRBV5-6 with TRBJ2-5; TRBD2 matches 9 bases. From germline, CDR1 is SGHDT and CDR2 YYEEEE. The CDR3 covers 16 residues. J lost 0 bases, V lost 2 bases, and 5 bases had no gene match.

Only a few counts were recorded for this clonotype. The CDR3 is CAIRRENTGELFF. The DNA of the CDR3 is TGTGCCATCAGACGGGAGAACACCGGGGAGCTGTTTTTT. The chain employs TRBV10-3 and TRBJ2-2; perhaps TRBD2 as D (5 bases). From germline, CDR1 is ENHRY and CDR2 SYGVKD. The ends were cut back, 6 bases at V and 1 base at J, with 6 bases in the middle. This CDR3 contains 13 residues.

This clonotype appeared a few times. The chain employs TRBV7-2 and TRBJ2-3; no definite D call. CDR1 is SGHTA, CDR2 FQGNSA, per germline. V lost 5 bases and J lost 4, with 16 bases in between. CDR3 length: 15 amino acids. Here the CDR3 reads CASSLIRSGPDTQYF. The CDR3 region has the DNA TGTGCCAGCAGCCTCATTCGGTCCGGCCCAGATACGCAGTATTTT.

This clonotype appeared many times. The V and J genes are TRBV15 and TRBJ1-2, with D perhaps matching TRBD1 (5 bases). Trimming took off 0 bases at V and 4 bases at J, with 12 bases between the two ends. Germline V gene data show CDR1 as LNHNV and CDR2 as YYDKDF (reference sequence). This CDR3 comprises 15 residues. The CDR3 DNA reads as TGTGCCACCAGCAGAGATCATACAGGCATCTATGGCTACACCTTC. Protein sequence: CATSRDHTGIYGYTF.

The rearrangement joins TRBV19 to TRBJ1-5, with no clear D. The germline V and J ends were trimmed by 0 bases and 4 bases, with 10 bases remaining between them. The germline V gene encodes CDR1 LNHDA and CDR2 SQIVND (reference sequence). The CDR3 runs 15 residues. The CDR3 spells CASSIDPTGNQPQHF. Here the CDR3 DNA reads TGTGCCAGTAGTATAGATCCCACTGGGAATCAGCCCCAGCATTTT.

At least ten counts were recorded for this clonotype. The rearrangement joins TRBV7-3 to TRBJ2-3; 9 bases are a match to TRBD2. This CDR3 is 14 amino acids long. Per germline, CDR1 SGHTA and CDR2 FQGTGA. The trim removed 7 bases at V and 5 bases at J, leaving 7 bases unmatched. The CDR3 here is CASNKERGEDTQYF. The CDR3 bases are TGTGCCAGCAACAAAGAGCGGGGGGAAGATACGCAGTATTTT. The whole variable domain, filled in from reference TRBV7-3 and TRBJ2-3, reads GAGVSQTPSNKVTEKGKYVELRCDPISGHTALYWYRQSLGQGPEFLIYFQGTGAADDSGLPNDRFFAVRPEGSVSTLKIQRTERGDSAVYLCASNKERGEDTQYFGPGTRLTVL.

This clonotype was detected a few times. This chain connects TRBV6-5 to TRBJ2-6; D call uncertain. Germline CDR1 and CDR2: MNHEY and SVGAGI. Trimming took 2 bases from V and 4 from J, leaving 9 bases between them. This CDR3 is built from 15 residues. The CDR3 nucleotides are TGTGCCAGCAGTTACCGGCCCTTCGGGGCCAACGTCCTGACTTTC. Translation gives CASSYRPFGANVLTF.

This clonotype was seen many times. The CDR3 spells CSVRPGYLNTEAFF. The CDR3 DNA is TGCAGCGTCAGGCCGGGCTACCTAAACACTGAAGCTTTCTTT. The V gene is TRBV29-1, the J gene TRBJ1-1; D is uncertain. Trimming pared 6 bases from V and 2 bases from J, leaving 16 bases between. Germline V gene data show CDR1 as SQVTM and CDR2 as ANQGSEA. The CDR3 consists of 14 residues.

The chain uses TRBV4-2 and TRBJ2-3; D assignment may be TRBD1 or TRBD2 (6 bases each). The germline gives CDR1 LGHNA, CDR2 YNFKEQ. This CDR3 region has 21 residues. V lost 1 base to trimming and J lost 2 bases, with 28 bases between them. The CDR3 region is CASSQGVFGLEGGSITDTQYF. CDR3 in DNA: TGTGCCAGCAGCCAAGGAGTTTTCGGCCTCGAAGGGGGGTCGATCACAGATACGCAGTATTTT.

This clonotype was detected a few times. The chain has TRBV4-3 and TRBJ2-5; 8 nucleotides match TRBD2. Germline V gene data show CDR1 as LGHNA and CDR2 as YSLEER. Germline trimming cut 4 bases from V and 5 bases from J; bases unmatched to any gene: 6. The CDR3 loop spans 14 amino acids. The CDR3 is CASSPNQRGETQYF. The CDR3, as DNA: TGCGCCAGCAGCCCGAATCAGCGGGGGGAGACCCAGTACTTC.

In its sample, this clonotype was seen a few times. The DNA for the CDR3 is TGTGCCAGCAGCTTGGTTGCGGCTCAACTCGGGGGGAACGGCTACACCTTC. Amino acid sequence: CASSLVAAQLGGNGYTF. The chain uses TRBV5-5 and TRBJ1-2; maybe TRBD1 (5 bases). Germline V CDR1 and CDR2: SGHKS, YYEKEE (reference sequence). V was shortened by 0 bases and J by 8 bases, with 23 bases between the two germline ends. The CDR3 is 17 amino acids.

The CDR3 DNA is TGCGCCAGCAGCCAAGAAGGAGGTCGGGGCAATCAGCCCCAGCATTTT. Encoded protein: CASSQEGGRGNQPQHF. The rearrangement links TRBV4-1 to TRBJ1-5; no firm D call. The germline gives CDR1 MGHRA, CDR2 YSYEKL. This CDR3 has 16 residues. Trimming took 0 bases from V and 2 from J, leaving 11 bases between them.

The CDR3 here is CASLALNIQYF. DNA of the CDR3: TGTGCCAGCTTGGCCTTGAACATTCAGTACTTC. The genes are TRBV6-6 and TRBJ2-4, with D unresolved. Germline V CDR1 and CDR2: MNHNY, SVGAGI (reference sequence). This CDR3 spans 11 amino acids. The germline V and J ends were trimmed by 8 bases and 7 bases, with 9 bases remaining between them.

In this sample, this clonotype turned up a few times. The rearrangement joins TRBV6-5 to TRBJ2-2; D unclear. Trimming removed 3 bases from V and 0 bases from J, with 11 bases in between. The CDR3 is 16 residues long. Per the germline V gene, CDR1 is MNHEY and CDR2 is SVGAGI. In nucleotides, the CDR3 is TGTGCCAGCAGTTATCTCTCAGTCGCGAACACCGGGGAGCTGTTTTTT. Residues: CASSYLSVANTGELFF.

This clonotype was detected many times. This chain uses TRBV12-3 or TRBV12-4 with TRBJ2-5; maybe TRBD2 (5 bases). CDR3 length equals 14 residues. The V gene lost 6 bases and the J gene lost 2 bases, with 13 bases spanning the gap. The CDR3 DNA follows: TGTGCCAGCAGAGGCCCCCTAGCACAAGAGACCCAGTACTTC. It translates to CASRGPLAQETQYF.

This clonotype appeared many times. V is TRBV5-1 and J is TRBJ2-1, with D unclear. The V end lost 5 bases, the J end lost 6 bases, and 9 bases lay between the germline ends. Germline CDR1 and CDR2: SGHRS and YFSETQ. The CDR3 has 12 residues. The CDR3 protein is CASSLGLNEQFF. CDR3 nucleotides: TGCGCCAGCAGTCTCGGCCTCAATGAGCAGTTCTTC.

The table lists this clonotype with a few counts. J is TRBJ2-5 and V is TRBV3-1; D is possibly TRBD1 or TRBD2 (6 bases each). Looked up from germline, CDR1 is LGHDT and CDR2 is YNNKEL (reference sequence). Trimming took off 8 bases at V and 5 bases at J, with 18 bases between the two ends. The CDR3 has 14 residues. CDR3 DNA sequence: TGTGCCAGCCAAATAAAGGGGGGCGGGGAGACCCAGTACTTC. As protein: CASQIKGGGETQYF.

This clonotype was seen ten or more times. V usage is TRBV28 and J usage is TRBJ2-7, with D perhaps matching TRBD1 (6 bases). V was trimmed by 3 bases and J by 2 bases, leaving 26 bases between them. Germline CDR1 MDHEN, CDR2 SYDVKM. The CDR3 has 19 residues. The CDR3 DNA follows: TGTGCCAGCAGTTTGAACACGCTGGCCCGGGGACACCTTCCCTACGAGCAGTACGTC. It translates to CASSLNTLARGHLPYEQYV.

This clonotype was found many times. The chain recombines TRBV12-3 or TRBV12-4 with TRBJ2-7; no clear D gene. The CDR3 spans 12 residues. Trimming removed 6 bases at V and 6 bases at J, with 12 bases between. The CDR3 loop is CASSLRFSEQYF. The CDR3, as DNA: TGTGCCAGCAGCCTCAGATTTAGCGAGCAGTACTTC.